Listed below are T cell receptor beta chains from one sample, sequenced in a study of blood T cell repertoires in COVID-19. Here immunoSEQ multiplex PCR was the method, and the copy in TCRdb shows in-frame clones only, minus some. The repertoire holds 95,000 to 150,000 clones, with 82% as singletons. The sequencing sample was made of peripheral blood. The receptors were gathered from a woman in her sixties or seventies with acute or convalescent COVID-19. The CDR3 runs from the conserved cysteine through the conserved F or W. D genes are given only for firm matches. The size of a clone is reported for some rows only, either as once, few or many, or as a class for expanded clones.

d_call j_call v_call clone_size cdr3_aa cdr3_nt
TRBD1 TRBJ2-2 TRBV30 . CAWMVRAGGRSGELFF TGTGCCTGGATGGTACGGGCAGGGGGTCGATCCGGGGAGCTGTTTTTT
. TRBJ1-1 TRBV5-1 . CASSLGDSLNTEAFF TGCGCCAGCAGCTTGGGTGACAGCCTGAACACTGAAGCTTTCTTT
TRBD2 TRBJ2-1 TRBV3-1/TRBV3-2 few CASSQDLAGAYNEQFF TGTGCCAGCAGCCAAGATCTAGCGGGGGCCTACAATGAGCAGTTCTTC
. TRBJ1-2 TRBV14 . CASSQELVWTF TGTGCCAGCAGCCAAGAACTAGTTTGGACCTTC
TRBD1 TRBJ2-5 TRBV18 . CASSPLQQGETQYF TGTGCCAGCTCACCATTACAACAGGGGGAGACCCAGTACTTC
TRBD1 TRBJ2-6 TRBV11-2 . CASSWGTGYSGANVLTF TGTGCCAGCAGCTGGGGGACAGGCTACTCTGGGGCCAACGTCCTGACTTTC
TRBD2 TRBJ2-1 TRBV6-5 few CASSPRGGLGNEQFF TGTGCCAGCAGTCCCCGGGGGGGCCTAGGCAATGAGCAGTTCTTC
. TRBJ2-3 TRBV30 . CAWTQRRADTQYF TGTGCCTGGACCCAGAGACGGGCAGATACGCAGTATTTT
TRBD2 TRBJ2-2 TRBV7-8 . CASSLGSGGAGGELFF TGTGCCAGCAGCTTAGGTAGCGGGGGGGCCGGAGGGGAGCTGTTTTTT
. TRBJ1-1 TRBV2 . CASAQFMNTEAFF TGTGCCAGCGCCCAGTTCATGAACACTGAAGCTTTCTTT
TRBD1 TRBJ1-4 TRBV15 . CATSRATGTGNEKLFF TGTGCCACCAGCAGAGCCACCGGGACAGGGAATGAAAAACTGTTTTTT
. TRBJ1-1 TRBV2 . CASRELLGRKTEAFF TGTGCCAGCAGGGAACTGCTCGGGAGGAAGACTGAAGCTTTCTTT
TRBD1 TRBJ1-1 TRBV7-2 . CASSSLTGGEAFF TGTGCCAGCAGCTCATTAACAGGGGGGGAAGCTTTCTTT
. TRBJ1-1 TRBV2 . CASSDRGTEAFF TGTGCCAGCAGTGATAGGGGGACTGAAGCTTTCTTT
TRBD1 TRBJ1-2 TRBV6-2/TRBV6-3 . CASSFRTGPSNYGYTF TGTGCCAGCAGTTTCCGGACAGGGCCAAGTAACTATGGCTACACCTTC
. TRBJ2-3 TRBV6-5 . CASSYSTETTKDTQYF TGTGCCAGCAGTTACTCTACAGAGACAACAAAAGATACGCAGTATTTT
. TRBJ2-2 TRBV10-1 . CARKRNTGELFF TGCGCCAGGAAGAGGAACACCGGGGAGCTGTTTTTT
. TRBJ2-3 TRBV7-2 . CASSLARSTDTQYF TGTGCCAGCAGCTTGGCCAGGAGCACAGATACGCAGTATTTT
. TRBJ2-3 TRBV7-9 . CASSPSTDTQYF TGTGCCAGCAGCCCAAGCACAGATACGCAGTATTTT
. TRBJ1-5 TRBV21-1 once CASSKRGRAGENLWQPQHF TGTGCCAGCAGCAAAAGGGGTCGGGCAGGAGAAAATCTTTGGCAGCCCCAGCATTTT
. TRBJ1-2 TRBV19 . CASSQGLNYGYTF TGTGCCAGTAGTCAGGGTTTGAACTATGGCTACACCTTC
TRBD2 TRBJ2-1 TRBV12-3/TRBV12-4 . CASSYLAVPEQFF TGTGCCAGCAGTTACCTAGCGGTTCCTGAGCAGTTCTTC
. TRBJ1-6 TRBV2 . CASSDVGGVDSPLHF TGTGCCAGCAGTGACGTCGGGGGGGTTGATTCACCCCTCCACTTT
. TRBJ1-3 TRBV30 . CAWSPPPGAGDGNTIYF TGTGCCTGGAGTCCACCACCCGGGGCAGGGGATGGAAACACCATATATTTT
. TRBJ2-7 TRBV2 . CASSVYVPGQQYF TGTGCCAGCAGTGTTTACGTACCGGGTCAGCAGTACTTC
TRBD1 TRBJ1-1 TRBV11-2 . CASSLVGGQIFDGAFF TGTGCCAGCAGCTTAGTAGGGGGACAGATCTTTGATGGGGCTTTCTTT
TRBD1 TRBJ1-4 TRBV20-1 . CSASIGTGNEKLFF TGCAGTGCTAGTATTGGGACAGGGAATGAAAAACTGTTTTTT